These 25 T cell receptor beta chains were all obtained from the same sample, sequenced in a study of cytomegalovirus exposure and HLA in healthy donors. Method: immunoSEQ multiplex PCR; TCRdb's copy keeps in-frame clones and lacks some. The repertoire holds 55,000 to 65,000 clones, with about 95% as singletons. The material sequenced was PBMCs. Receptors originate from a woman under 30 in good health and CMV-seropositive.

This clone is a singleton in its sample. This rearrangement joins TRBV29-1 to TRBJ2-2; 9 bases fit TRBD2. The V and J ends lost 4 bases and 1 base, in that order; junction bases with no gene match: 7. Germline V CDR1 and CDR2: SQVTM, ANQGSEA. The CDR3 consists of 16 residues. CDR3 loop: CSVGDGLARNTGELFF. The CDR3 nucleotides are TGCAGCGTTGGGGATGGACTAGCGAGGAACACCGGGGAGCTGTTTTTT.

The V gene is TRBV9, the J gene TRBJ2-2, with D maybe TRBD1 (5 bases). Germline CDR1 is SGDLS and CDR2 is YYNGEE. CDR3 length: 14 residues. With 3 bases removed from V and 5 bases from J, the gap between germline ends came to 11 bases. The CDR3 coding sequence is TGTGCCAGCAGCGGGGGCGGTCTAACCGGGGAGCTGTTTTTT. It codes for CASSGGGLTGELFF.

V gene TRBV6-1 combines with J gene TRBJ1-5, with a weak D call TRBD1 (6 bases). The CDR3 consists of 16 residues. Germline lookup yields CDR1 MNHNS and CDR2 SASEGT. V was cut by 3 bases and J by 2 bases, with 14 bases left in between. The chain's CDR3 is CASSDQGRVGNQPQHF. CDR3 in DNA: TGTGCCAGCAGTGATCAGGGGCGCGTGGGCAATCAGCCCCAGCATTTT.

The chain employs TRBV5-1 and TRBJ2-7; 12 nucleotides agree with TRBD2. Per the germline V gene, CDR1 is SGHRS and CDR2 is YFSETQ. The CDR3 consists of 16 residues. Losses at the gene ends were 3 bases for V and 5 bases for J; bases not matched to a gene: 9. The CDR3 here is CASSSRSSGGVDEQYF. The CDR3 bases are TGCGCCAGCAGCTCCCGGTCTAGCGGGGGGGTTGACGAGCAGTACTTC.

V usage is TRBV4-1 and J usage is TRBJ2-3; 10 bases are a match to TRBD2. Germline CDR1 is MGHRA and CDR2 is YSYEKL. The J segment lost 4 bases and the V segment lost 0 bases, leaving 7 bases of the junction unmatched. The CDR3 totals 17 residues. The CDR3 DNA reads TGCGCCAGCAGCCAAGATATCGCTAGCGGGGGATCAGATACGCAGTATTTT. Its protein is CASSQDIASGGSDTQYF.

V and J are TRBV28 and TRBJ2-7; D remains ambiguous. V gave up 3 bases and J gave up 1 base, with 13 bases separating them. The CDR3 sequence is 15 residues long. Germline CDR1 reads MDHEN; CDR2 reads SYDVKM. CDR3 bases: TGTGCCAGCAGTTTTGACTCACTTCAATCCTACGAGCAGTACTTC. Translating gives CASSFDSLQSYEQYF.

The genes are TRBV18 and TRBJ1-2; the D gene is possibly TRBD1 (6 bases). The germline V and J ends were trimmed by 3 bases and 4 bases, with 18 bases remaining between them. The CDR3 consists of 16 residues. The V gene's germline CDR1 is KGHSH and CDR2 LQKENI. This CDR3 reads CASSPDSGASIYGYTF. CDR3 nucleotides: TGTGCCAGCTCACCCGATTCAGGGGCTTCCATCTATGGCTACACCTTC.

As to this clone: Because the CDR3's place on the DNA is in doubt, the DNA is left out and the CDR3 is given as listed by TCRdb. CDR3 protein: CASSQQVGTGSADTF. The chain uses TRBV4-1 and TRBJ1-2; no check of the table's D call, TRBD1, against the DNA was made. The CDR3 extends over 15 residues, inclusive of both ends. The V gene's germline CDR1 is MGHRA and CDR2 YSYEKL.

The gene calls are TRBV13 and TRBJ2-1; 15 bases are shared with TRBD2. V dropped 5 bases and J dropped 6; count of bases not matched to a gene: 8. The germline CDR1 and CDR2 sequences are PRHDT and FYEKMQ (reference sequence). The CDR3 is 17 residues long. The CDR3 bases are TGTGCCAGCAGCACTGGACTAGCGGGAGGGCCGGGCAATGAGCAGTTCTTC. Protein sequence: CASSTGLAGGPGNEQFF.

The CDR3, as DNA: TGCGCCAGCAGCTGGGGACAGGGGACCTACGAGCAGTACTTC. This sequence encodes CASSWGQGTYEQYF. The rearrangement uses TRBV5-1 and TRBJ2-7; the match to TRBD1 covers 10 bases. The CDR3 is 14 amino acids. V shed 3 bases, J shed 2 bases, and the junction held 2 bases outside the gene matches. Germline V CDR1 and CDR2: SGHRS, YFSETQ.

The chain combines TRBV6-5 with TRBJ2-1, with D possibly matching TRBD2 (6 bases). CDR1 and CDR2 (germline): MNHEY, SVGAGI. Between the trimmed V and J ends, which lost 9 bases and 6 bases, there was a span of 21 bases. The CDR3 covers 15 residues. In DNA, the CDR3 is TGTGCCAGTCGGGGAGGCGGTAGTTCGGGCAATGAGCAGTTCTTC. Its protein product is CASRGGGSSGNEQFF.

The gene calls are TRBV5-4 and TRBJ2-5; 12 bases line up with TRBD2. Germline trimming cut 5 bases from V and 4 bases from J; bases unmatched to any gene: 6. Germline V gene data show CDR1 as SGHNT and CDR2 as YYREEE (reference sequence). This CDR3 has 15 amino acids. CDR3 in amino acids: CASSRILAGGETQYF. CDR3 bases: TGTGCCAGCAGTCGGATACTAGCGGGGGGAGAGACCCAGTACTTC.

This clone showed up just once. The chain recombines TRBV10-3 with TRBJ1-1; the D gene is possibly TRBD1 (5 bases). The V and J ends lost 4 bases and 0 bases respectively, with 9 bases between them. CDR3 length equals 14 residues. Germline values: CDR1 ENHRY, CDR2 SYGVKD. The CDR3 nucleotides are TGTGCCATCAGTGGTAAGGACATGAACACTGAAGCTTTCTTT. This gives the protein CAISGKDMNTEAFF.

This chain joins TRBV28 and TRBJ2-5; 15 positions agree with TRBD2. The CDR3 is made up of 17 amino acids. Germline loops: CDR1 MDHEN, CDR2 SYDVKM. The trim removed 6 bases at V and 3 bases at J, leaving 8 bases unmatched. CDR3 in DNA: TGTGCCAGCAGCCCGGGACTAGCGGGAGGAGCGGAAGAGACCCAGTACTTC. The encoded protein is CASSPGLAGGAEETQYF.

This chain joins TRBV5-1 and TRBJ1-1, with 8 bases aligning to TRBD1. Germline V gene data show CDR1 as SGHRS and CDR2 as YFSETQ. V dropped 6 bases and J dropped 7; count of bases not matched to a gene: 8. This CDR3 contains 13 residues. CDR3 residues: CASNQGASLEAFF. CDR3 DNA: TGCGCCAGCAATCAGGGGGCGAGTCTTGAAGCTTTCTTT.

This rearrangement joins TRBV21-1 to TRBJ1-1; no DNA check was done on the table's D call, TRBD1. TRBV21-1 represents a pseudogene. CDR3 length: 13 amino acids. CDR3 amino acids: CASSKSGTTEAFF. For the CDR3, the DNA is TGTGCCAGCAGCAAATCAGGTACAACTGAAGCTTTCTTT.

This clone was counted many times. J is TRBJ1-5 and V is TRBV6-6; D gene ambiguous. The CDR3 covers 16 residues. The V end was cut by 2 bases, the J end by 3 bases, with 14 bases between. In germline, CDR1 is MNHNY, CDR2 SVGAGI (reference sequence). This CDR3 is CASSYPTGFDNQPQHF. CDR3 nucleotide sequence: TGTGCCAGCAGTTACCCAACTGGTTTTGACAATCAGCCCCAGCATTTT.

The genes are TRBV13 and TRBJ1-5, with D possibly matching TRBD1 (6 bases). From germline, CDR1 is PRHDT and CDR2 FYEKMQ (reference sequence). This CDR3 comprises 15 residues. Trimming removed 0 bases at V and 5 bases at J, with 11 bases between. CDR3 loop: CASSLGLRQDQPQHF. CDR3 sequence (DNA): TGTGCCAGCAGCTTAGGCCTCCGACAGGATCAGCCCCAGCATTTT.

This clone was picked up one time. The chain couples TRBV29-1 to TRBJ2-7; TRBD1 agrees at 8 bases. The germline V gene has CDR1 SQVTM and CDR2 ANQGSEA. Unmatched junction bases numbered 5, after V lost 4 bases and J lost 6 bases. CDR3 size: 12 residues. CDR3 DNA: TGCAGCGTTGGGCCTGACAGGGGCGAGCAGTACTTC. This encodes CSVGPDRGEQYF.

DNA for the CDR3: TGCGCCAGCAGCCAAGATTGGGTGACTAGTAGCGAAGCTTTCTTT. Encoded protein: CASSQDWVTSSEAFF. The chain employs TRBV4-3 and TRBJ1-1; D not resolved. Germline V gives CDR1 LGHNA, CDR2 YSLEER. V lost 0 bases to trimming and J lost 8 bases, with 16 bases between them. CDR3 length equals 15 residues.

This clone was counted once. The chain links TRBV13 to TRBJ1-6; D may be TRBD1 (5 bases). Trimming left V 6 bases short and J 5 bases short, with 17 bases between. CDR1 PRHDT and CDR2 FYEKMQ come from the germline V gene (reference sequence). CDR3 size: 16 residues. CDR3 sequence reads: CASSTLQEIDNSPLHF. The CDR3 DNA reads TGTGCCAGCAGTACTTTACAGGAGATCGATAATTCACCCCTCCACTTT.

The chain links TRBV7-2 to TRBJ2-7, with 7 positions matching TRBD2. The CDR3 runs to 14 residues. Unmatched junction bases numbered 3, after V lost 3 bases and J lost 1 base. Per germline, CDR1 SGHTA and CDR2 FQGNSA. The CDR3, as DNA: TGTGCCAGCAGCTTTGGGGGGGGATCCTACGAGCAGTACTTC. Its protein product is CASSFGGGSYEQYF.

The CDR3 DNA reads as TGTGCCAGCAGTTTAAGGACTAGCGGATACACAGATACGCAGTATTTT. Its protein product is CASSLRTSGYTDTQYF. The chain employs TRBV28 and TRBJ2-3; 10 bases are shared with TRBD2. After removal of 2 bases from V and 2 bases from J, the junction contained 4 bases not matched to a gene. The V gene's germline CDR1 is MDHEN and CDR2 SYDVKM. CDR3 length: 16 residues. The full variable domain, with the rest looked up from reference TRBV28 and TRBJ2-3, is DVKVTQSSRYLVKRTGEKVFLECVQDMDHENMFWYRQDPGLGLRLIYFSYDVKMKEKGDIPEGYSVSREKKERFSLILESASTNQTSMYLCASSLRTSGYTDTQYFGPGTRLTVL.

V gene TRBV27 combines with J gene TRBJ2-2, with D possibly being TRBD1 (6 bases). Trimming took off 2 bases at V and 7 bases at J, with 11 bases between the two ends. CDR1 and CDR2 (germline): MNHEY, SMNVEV (reference sequence). The CDR3 contains 14 residues. The CDR3 DNA is TGTGCCAGCAGTTTAGGGGGCGCGGTCGGGGAGCTGTTTTTT. This translates into CASSLGGAVGELFF.

This clone occurred once. V gene TRBV25-1 combines with J gene TRBJ1-1; D ambiguous. The CDR3 length is 13 residues. From germline, CDR1 is MGHDK and CDR2 SYGVNS. V gave up 3 bases and J gave up 0 bases, with 5 bases separating them. The CDR3 loop is CASSDRLNTEAFF. The CDR3 DNA sequence: TGTGCCAGCAGTGACAGGTTGAACACTGAAGCTTTCTTT.